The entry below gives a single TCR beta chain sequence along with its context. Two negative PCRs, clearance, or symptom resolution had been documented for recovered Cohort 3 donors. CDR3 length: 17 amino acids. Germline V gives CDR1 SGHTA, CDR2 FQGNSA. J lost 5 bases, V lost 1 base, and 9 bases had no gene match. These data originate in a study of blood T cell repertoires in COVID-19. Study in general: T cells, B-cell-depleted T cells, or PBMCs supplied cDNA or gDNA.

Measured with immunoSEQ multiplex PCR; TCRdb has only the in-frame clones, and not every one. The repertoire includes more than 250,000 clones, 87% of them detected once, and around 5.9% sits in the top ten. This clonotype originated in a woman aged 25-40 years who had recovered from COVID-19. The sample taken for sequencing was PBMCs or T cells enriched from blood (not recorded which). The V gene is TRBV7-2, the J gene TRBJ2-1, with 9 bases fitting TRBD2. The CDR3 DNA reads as TGTGCCAGCAGCTTAGTAGGGGGGACTAGCTTCGACAATGAGCAGTTCTTC. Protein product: CASSLVGGTSFDNEQFF.